These T cell receptor beta chains were read from a single sample in a study of cytomegalovirus exposure and HLA in healthy donors. Using immunoSEQ multiplex PCR, the repertoire was profiled, and TCRdb retains in-frame clones only, with some absent. The table lists roughly 120,000 clones, roughly 75% of them singletons. The specimen sequenced was PBMCs. The receptor source for this set is a man younger than 45 in good health and CMV-seronegative. Each CDR3 is given with its conserved first and last residue. D genes are given only for firm matches. Part of the rows lack a size; the others show once, few, many or a class for expanded clones.

size: -; D: -; J: TRBJ1-1; V: TRBV4-3; DNA: TGCGCCAGCAGCCAAGAGGCAGGGGCTTCGAACACTGAAGCTTTCTTT; CDR3: CASSQEAGASNTEAFF
size: -; D: TRBD2; J: TRBJ2-1; V: TRBV10-1; DNA: TGCGCCAGCTCGCTAGCGGGGGGCCGCACAGATGAGCAGTTCTTC; CDR3: CASSLAGGRTDEQFF
size: few; D: -; J: TRBJ1-2; V: TRBV29-1; DNA: TGCAGCGTTGAAGAAGGGGAGGGCTATGGCTACACCTTC; CDR3: CSVEEGEGYGYTF
size: once; D: -; J: TRBJ1-1; V: TRBV6-1; DNA: TGTGCCAGCAGCCAGTTGAGGGCTGAAGCTTTCTTT; CDR3: CASSQLRAEAFF
size: -; D: TRBD1; J: TRBJ2-2; V: TRBV6-1; DNA: TGTGCCAGCAGTGAAGCGGACAGGGGAGCCGGGGAGCTGTTTTTT; CDR3: CASSEADRGAGELFF
size: -; D: -; J: TRBJ2-1; V: TRBV7-6; DNA: TGTGCCAGCAGCGTAGGGGGGGTTTACAATGAGCAGTTCTTC; CDR3: CASSVGGVYNEQFF
size: -; D: -; J: TRBJ1-5; V: TRBV6-6; DNA: TGTGCCAGCAGGAGGGGGGGGGATAACAATCAGCCCCAGCATTTT; CDR3: CASRRGGDNNQPQHF
size: -; D: TRBD1; J: TRBJ2-1; V: TRBV28; DNA: TGTGCCAGCACTGACAGGGGTTGGGTCAATGAGCAGTTCTTC; CDR3: CASTDRGWVNEQFF
size: -; D: -; J: TRBJ2-5; V: TRBV28; DNA: TGTGCCAGCAGTTCCAGTGTAGGGGGGGCCAGGGAGACCCAGTACTTC; CDR3: CASSSSVGGARETQYF
size: -; D: -; J: TRBJ1-2; V: TRBV5-1; DNA: TGCGCCAGCAGCTTTTCGGCGGCGACAGCTAACTATGGCTACACCTTC; CDR3: CASSFSAATANYGYTF
size: -; D: -; J: TRBJ1-2; V: TRBV2; DNA: TGTGCCAGCAGTACAGTTTATGGCTACACCTTC; CDR3: CASSTVYGYTF
size: -; D: -; J: TRBJ2-3; V: TRBV5-1; DNA: TGCGCCAGCAGCTACCTGACAGGTTACACAGATACGCAGTATTTT; CDR3: CASSYLTGYTDTQYF
size: few; D: -; J: TRBJ2-1; V: TRBV5-6; DNA: TGTGCCAGCAGCTTGACTGTGGCAGGGGACAATGAGCAGTTCTTC; CDR3: CASSLTVAGDNEQFF
size: -; D: -; J: TRBJ2-3; V: TRBV2; DNA: TGTGCCAGCAGTAGGGAAGGCGGGACAGACACAGATACGCAGTATTTT; CDR3: CASSREGGTDTDTQYF